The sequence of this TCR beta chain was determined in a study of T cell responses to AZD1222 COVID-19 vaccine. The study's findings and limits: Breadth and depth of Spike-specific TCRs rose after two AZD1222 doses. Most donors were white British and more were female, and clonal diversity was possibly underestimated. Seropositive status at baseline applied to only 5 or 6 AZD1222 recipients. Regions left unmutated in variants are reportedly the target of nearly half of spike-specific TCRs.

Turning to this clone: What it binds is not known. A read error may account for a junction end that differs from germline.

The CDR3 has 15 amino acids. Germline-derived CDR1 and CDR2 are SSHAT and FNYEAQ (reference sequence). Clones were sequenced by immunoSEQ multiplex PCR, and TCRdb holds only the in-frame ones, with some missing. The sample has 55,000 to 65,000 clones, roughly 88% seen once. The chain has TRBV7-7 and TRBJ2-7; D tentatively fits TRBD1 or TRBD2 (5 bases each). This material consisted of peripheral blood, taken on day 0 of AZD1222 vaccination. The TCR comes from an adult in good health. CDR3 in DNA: TGTGCTAGCAGCTTAGAGGCCTGGGCTGGGGGCGAGCAGTACTTC. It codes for CASSLEAWAGGEQYF.